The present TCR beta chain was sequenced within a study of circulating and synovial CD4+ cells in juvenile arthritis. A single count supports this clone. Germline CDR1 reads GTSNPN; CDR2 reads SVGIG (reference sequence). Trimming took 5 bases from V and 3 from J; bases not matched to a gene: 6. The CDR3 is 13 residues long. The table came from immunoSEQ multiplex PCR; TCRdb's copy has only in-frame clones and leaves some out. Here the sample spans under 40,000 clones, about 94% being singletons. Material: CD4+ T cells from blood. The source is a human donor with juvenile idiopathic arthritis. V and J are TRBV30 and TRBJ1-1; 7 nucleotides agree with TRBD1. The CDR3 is CAWARDRYTEAFF. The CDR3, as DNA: TGTGCCTGGGCCCGGGACAGATACACTGAAGCTTTCTTT.